One T cell receptor (beta chain) is described in this entry. Antigen: not known. United States facilities provided treatment to all participants with HIV. The germline gives CDR1 MNHEY, CDR2 SVGAGI. The ends were cut back, 2 bases at V and 4 bases at J, with 11 bases in the middle. The length of the CDR3 is 14 residues. The assay used was immunoSEQ (version v3.0), run at survey level. Repertoires were generated with immunoSEQ multiplex PCR, while TCRdb's copy carries only in-frame clones and drops some. Seen here are 20,000 or so clones, approximately 84% observed once, and the top ten hold roughly 8%. The data were taken from a study of long-term antiretroviral therapy in people with HIV. Findings of the study overall: Despite increasing after ART, diversity remained lower than that of transplant donor controls. ART adherence, viral resistance and therapy changes went unrecorded. Gathering of blood took place between about 2004 and 2017, possibly under older ART regimens.

The material was unsorted PBMCs, obtained 0.9 years after starting antiretroviral therapy. The rearrangement uses TRBV6-5 and TRBJ2-5; D is unclear. The receptor comes from a man between 18 and 35 years old with HIV. CDR3 sequence reads: CASSYTDSLETQYF. Written as DNA, the CDR3 is TGTGCCAGCAGTTACACCGACTCGCTAGAGACCCAGTACTTC.